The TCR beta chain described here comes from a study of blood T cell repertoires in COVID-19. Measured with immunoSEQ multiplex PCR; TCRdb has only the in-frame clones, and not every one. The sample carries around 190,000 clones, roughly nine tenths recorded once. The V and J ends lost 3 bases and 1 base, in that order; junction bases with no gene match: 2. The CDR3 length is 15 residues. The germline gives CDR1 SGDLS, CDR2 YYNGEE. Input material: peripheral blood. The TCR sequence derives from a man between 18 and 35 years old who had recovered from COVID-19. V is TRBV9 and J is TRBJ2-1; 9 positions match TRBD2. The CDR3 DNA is TGTGCCAGCAGCGAGACTAGCGGATCCTACAATGAGCAGTTCTTC. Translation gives CASSETSGSYNEQFF.